The 25 T cell receptor beta chains reported below all come from one sample, sequenced in a study of cytomegalovirus exposure and HLA in healthy donors (dated by TCRdb to 2016 to 2017). Receptor amplification or capture employed the immunoSEQ multiplex PCR assay. In TCRdb, the immuneACCESS table is reduced to in-frame sequences with V and J assigned. These tables do not hold every clone; where another copy was compared, an unresolved V gene accounts for under half, and the others remain unexplained. The sample data list approximately 270,000 clones, and almost 90% of these were observed just once. 0.37% of the sample is taken by the ten largest. The material sequenced was PBMCs. Receptor source: a woman younger than 35 in good health and CMV-seronegative.

The V call is TRBV29-1, the J call TRBJ2-1; no definite D call. Germline CDR1 and CDR2: SQVTM and ANQGSEA. V was cut by 3 bases and J by 0 bases, with 6 bases left in between. The CDR3 has 13 residues. CDR3 bases: TGCAGCGTTGAGAGTTCCTCCTACAATGAGCAGTTCTTC. As protein: CSVESSSYNEQFF.

The chain links TRBV4-3 to TRBJ2-1; D call uncertain. In germline, CDR1 is LGHNA, CDR2 YSLEER. V gave up 0 bases and J gave up 12 bases, with 15 bases separating them. The length of the CDR3 is 14 residues. CDR3 DNA: TGCGCCAGCAGCCAAGAAGGTTCGCTAGAGATGCAGTTCTTC. It encodes CASSQEGSLEMQFF.

Turning to this clone: This CDR3 is also generated by other DNA sequences in the sample. The chain recombines TRBV13 with TRBJ1-5; 9 bases are a match to TRBD1. CDR3 length equals 15 residues. J was trimmed by 2 bases and V by 5 bases; bases with no gene match: 4. Germline CDR1 is PRHDT and CDR2 is FYEKMQ (reference sequence). The CDR3 DNA reads TGTGCCAGCAGCCTGGGACAGGGAGGCAATCAGCCCCAGCATTTT. Protein: CASSLGQGGNQPQHF.

The rearrangement links TRBV7-2 to TRBJ2-2, with 8 nucleotides matching TRBD2. There are 15 residues in the CDR3. With V trimmed by 5 bases and J by 4 bases, 6 bases remained unmatched. Germline V gives CDR1 SGHTA, CDR2 FQGNSA. Written as DNA, the CDR3 is TGTGCCAGCAGCCTCGGGAGGGCGGGCACCGGGGAGCTGTTTTTT. Amino acids: CASSLGRAGTGELFF.

This chain joins TRBV2 and TRBJ1-1; D remains unclear. Germline CDR1 reads SNHLY; CDR2 reads FYNNEI. Trimming stripped 7 bases from V and 0 bases from J, with 6 bases between. The CDR3 is 12 residues long. This CDR3 reads CASTRVNTEAFF. In nucleotides, the CDR3 is TGTGCCAGCACTCGGGTGAACACTGAAGCTTTCTTT.

The chain carries TRBV2 and TRBJ1-4; the D gene is possibly TRBD1 (6 bases). V was pared by 5 bases and J by 6 bases, with 16 bases between. This CDR3 spans 15 amino acids. CDR1 is SNHLY and CDR2 is FYNNEI in the germline V gene. CDR3: CASSPNRVQDEKLFF. The CDR3 DNA reads TGTGCCAGCAGTCCGAACAGGGTACAGGATGAAAAACTGTTTTTT. The variable domain in full, completed from reference TRBV2 and TRBJ1-4, reads EPEVTQTPSHQVTQMGQEVILRCVPISNHLYFYWYRQILGQKVEFLVSFYNNEISEKSEIFDDQFSVERPDGSNFTLKIRSTKLEDSAMYFCASSPNRVQDEKLFFGSGTQLSVL.

This clone has a handful of counts. This chain links TRBV5-1 with TRBJ2-7, with a weak D call TRBD2 (6 bases). The CDR3 totals 14 residues. V lost 6 bases and J lost 0, with 13 bases in between. CDR1 is SGHRS, CDR2 YFSETQ, per germline. The CDR3 here is CASTGGASSYEQYF. DNA for the CDR3: TGCGCCAGCACTGGCGGGGCGAGCTCCTACGAGCAGTACTTC. The full variable domain, rest sourced from reference TRBV5-1 and TRBJ2-7, is KAGVTQTPRYLIKTRGQQVTLSCSPISGHRSVSWYQQTPGQGLQFLFEYFSETQRNKGNFPGRFSGRQFSNSRSEMNVSTLELGDSALYLCASTGGASSYEQYFGPGTRLTVT.

V and J are TRBV19 and TRBJ1-1; possibly TRBD1 for D (6 bases). The V and J ends lost 3 bases and 4 bases respectively, with 12 bases between them. The CDR3 contains 14 residues. Germline V lookup: CDR1 LNHDA, CDR2 SQIVND (reference sequence). CDR3 in DNA: TGTGCCAGTAGTATCCGCAGGGGCAGCACTGAAGCTTTCTTT. It encodes CASSIRRGSTEAFF. Drawing the rest from reference TRBV19 and TRBJ1-1, the complete variable domain is DGGITQSPKYLFRKEGQNVTLSCEQNLNHDAMYWYRQDPGQGLRLIYYSQIVNDFQKGDIAEGYSVSREKKESFPLTVTSAQKNPTAFYLCASSIRRGSTEAFFGQGTRLTVV.

This clone showed up just once. This rearrangement joins TRBV27 to TRBJ2-1; 9 positions match TRBD2. V shed 6 bases and J 8 bases; nucleotides not matched to a gene: 14. Germline CDR1 is MNHEY and CDR2 is SMNVEV (reference sequence). The CDR3 is made up of 16 amino acids. This chain's CDR3 is CASSPLVRGGVHEQFF. As DNA, the CDR3 is TGTGCCAGCAGCCCTTTGGTGCGGGGGGGAGTTCATGAGCAGTTCTTC.

The chain combines TRBV5-1 with TRBJ2-2; 9 bases fit TRBD2. The CDR3 sequence is 17 residues long. Germline-derived CDR1 and CDR2 are SGHRS and YFSETQ. The J segment lost 0 bases and the V segment lost 0 bases, leaving 3 bases of the junction unmatched. This CDR3 reads CASSLERGATNTGELFF. CDR3 nucleotide sequence: TGCGCCAGCAGCTTGGAGCGGGGGGCCACGAACACCGGGGAGCTGTTTTTT. The whole variable domain, filled in from reference TRBV5-1 and TRBJ2-2, reads KAGVTQTPRYLIKTRGQQVTLSCSPISGHRSVSWYQQTPGQGLQFLFEYFSETQRNKGNFPGRFSGRQFSNSRSEMNVSTLELGDSALYLCASSLERGATNTGELFFGEGSRLTVL.

The chain recombines TRBV19 with TRBJ2-4; TRBD1 agrees at 9 bases. Per the germline V gene, CDR1 is LNHDA and CDR2 is SQIVND (reference sequence). This CDR3 spans 18 amino acids. V shed 5 bases, J shed 0 bases, and the junction held 11 bases outside the gene matches. The CDR3 sequence is CASSPEDRGELAKNIQYF. The CDR3 DNA is TGTGCCAGTAGTCCCGAGGACAGGGGAGAACTAGCCAAAAACATTCAGTACTTC.

In this sample, this clone turned up once. The gene calls are TRBV13 and TRBJ2-1, with 11 bases identical to TRBD1. Germline CDR1 and CDR2: PRHDT and FYEKMQ (reference sequence). V was clipped by 0 bases and J by 9 bases; unmatched bases: 7. The CDR3 is 16 amino acids. The CDR3 sequence: CASSLGGQGADIEQFF. In DNA form, the CDR3 reads TGTGCCAGCAGCTTAGGCGGACAGGGGGCAGATATTGAGCAGTTCTTC.

This chain uses TRBV5-4 with TRBJ2-7, with 13 bases fitting TRBD2. The CDR3 runs 15 residues. Germline V gene data show CDR1 as SGHNT and CDR2 as YYREEE (reference sequence). V gave up 4 bases and J gave up 5 bases; unmatched junction bases: 6. The CDR3 loop reads CASSVTSGGSNEQYF. The CDR3 nucleotides read TGTGCCAGCAGCGTGACTAGCGGGGGGAGCAACGAGCAGTACTTC. Full variable domain (outside the CDR3, taken from reference TRBV5-4 and TRBJ2-7): ETGVTQSPTHLIKTRGQQVTLRCSSQSGHNTVSWYQQALGQGPQFIFQYYREEENGRGNFPPRFSGLQFPNYSSELNVNALELDDSALYLCASSVTSGGSNEQYFGPGTRLTVT.

This chain links TRBV7-6 with TRBJ2-1, with 8 bases lining up with TRBD1. Germline CDR1 is SGHVS and CDR2 is FNYEAQ. Trimming cost V 4 bases and J 5 bases; bases outside gene matches: 10. CDR3 length equals 16 residues. CDR3: CASSSGGTGADNEQFF. In DNA, the CDR3 is TGTGCCAGCAGCTCAGGAGGGACAGGAGCCGACAATGAGCAGTTCTTC.

CDR3 sequence: CASSLGHRGLSYEQYV. Written as DNA, the CDR3 is TGTGCCAGCAGCTTAGGACACAGGGGGTTATCCTACGAGCAGTACGTC. The chain carries TRBV7-8 and TRBJ2-7; TRBD1 matches 8 bases. Germline V gene data show CDR1 as SGHVS and CDR2 as FQNEAQ. V lost 1 base, J lost 1 base, and 6 bases stayed unmatched. This CDR3 has 16 amino acids.

The J gene is TRBJ1-6, the V gene TRBV6-5; TRBD1 is a possible D gene (5 bases). V lost 6 bases, J lost 7 bases, and 10 bases lay in between. This CDR3 has 13 residues. CDR1 is MNHEY, CDR2 SVGAGI, per germline. The CDR3 nucleotides are TGTGCCAGCAGCTCGCAGGGAAATTCACCCCTCCACTTT. It is translated as CASSSQGNSPLHF.

This clone was seen once. V gene TRBV7-2 combines with J gene TRBJ1-4; TRBD1 aligns across 8 bases. The CDR3 spans 17 residues. V shed 1 base and J 7 bases; nucleotides not matched to a gene: 11. Germline V CDR1 and CDR2: SGHTA, FQGNSA. CDR3: CASSLDLIQGASEKLFF. The CDR3 DNA reads TGTGCCAGCAGCTTAGATTTAATTCAGGGGGCGAGTGAAAAACTGTTTTTT.

V is TRBV29-1 and J is TRBJ1-4, with TRBD1 matching 7 bases. After removal of 7 bases from V and 3 bases from J, the junction contained 2 bases not matched to a gene. Looked up from germline, CDR1 is SQVTM and CDR2 is ANQGSEA. The CDR3 consists of 12 residues. CDR3 sequence reads: CSAGTANEKLFF. As DNA, the CDR3 is TGCAGCGCTGGGACAGCTAATGAAAAACTGTTTTTT.

The chain carries TRBV5-6 and TRBJ1-2; 8 bases map to TRBD1. The CDR3 is made up of 13 amino acids. The V gene end was trimmed by 4 bases and the J gene end by 3 bases; junction bases not matched to a gene: 2. Germline V lookup: CDR1 SGHDT, CDR2 YYEEEE. Written as DNA, the CDR3 is TGTGCCAGCAGCCAGGACAGGGACTATGGCTACACCTTC. This codes for CASSQDRDYGYTF.

The chain couples TRBV7-9 to TRBJ2-2; a weak D match, TRBD2 (6 bases). The CDR3 has 14 residues. V shed 6 bases and J shed 1 base, with 9 bases lying between them. Germline V gene lookup returns CDR1 SEHNR and CDR2 FQNEAQ (reference sequence). The CDR3: CASRTGVNTGELFF. In nucleotides, the CDR3 is TGTGCCAGCAGGACGGGGGTGAACACCGGGGAGCTGTTTTTT.

The V and J genes are TRBV27 and TRBJ2-3, with TRBD2 matching 8 bases. Trimming at V came to 2 bases and at J to 0 bases, leaving 10 bases not matched to a gene. In germline, CDR1 is MNHEY, CDR2 SMNVEV (reference sequence). CDR3 length equals 18 residues. The CDR3 here is CASSLVGFTGGSTDTQYF. DNA of the CDR3: TGTGCCAGCAGTTTAGTGGGTTTTACGGGGGGGAGCACAGATACGCAGTATTTT.

The chain employs TRBV6-6 and TRBJ1-5; 11 bases map to TRBD1. V was clipped by 6 bases and J by 7 bases; unmatched bases: 5. The V gene's germline CDR1 is MNHNY and CDR2 SVGAGI (reference sequence). This CDR3 spans 14 amino acids. CDR3 in DNA: TGTGCCAGCAGCCCCGGGACAGGGGGACAGCCCCAGCATTTT. As protein: CASSPGTGGQPQHF.

V is TRBV19 and J is TRBJ1-5, with 8 nucleotides matching TRBD1. The V gene end was trimmed by 1 base and the J gene end by 6 bases; junction bases not matched to a gene: 8. The length of the CDR3 is 16 residues. Germline CDR1 is LNHDA and CDR2 is SQIVND (reference sequence). The DNA of the CDR3 is TGTGCCAGTAGTATAGCCCACAGGGGGGTTGGTCAGCCCCAGCATTTT. It encodes CASSIAHRGVGQPQHF.

V is TRBV28 and J is TRBJ2-4, with D possibly TRBD1 on 5 matching bases. The ends were cut back, 2 bases at V and 1 base at J, with 15 bases in the middle. This CDR3 comprises 17 residues. CDR1 and CDR2 from the germline V gene are MDHEN and SYDVKM. The CDR3 protein is CASSLDGIPGAKNIQYF. CDR3 nucleotides: TGTGCCAGCAGTTTAGATGGCATACCAGGGGCCAAAAACATTCAGTACTTC.

The J gene is TRBJ1-3, the V gene TRBV6-5; the D gene is possibly TRBD1 (5 bases). Germline CDR1 and CDR2: MNHEY and SVGAGI. CDR3 length: 16 amino acids. Deletions cut 0 bases from V and 0 bases from J, with 9 bases between. The CDR3 protein is CASSYSDNNSGNTIYF. The CDR3 DNA reads as TGTGCCAGCAGTTACTCGGACAATAACTCTGGAAACACCATATATTTT.